These 5 T cell receptor beta chains were all obtained from the same sample, sequenced in a study of shared clonotypes between healthy human individuals. TCRdb's table, derived via immunoSEQ multiplex PCR, lists solely in-frame clones and lacks some. Among about 680,000 clones, around 73% were seen once, and the ten largest hold more than 1.5%. What was sequenced was memory CD4+ T cells sorted from blood. Subset: CD45RA-negative fraction. These receptors came from a woman aged 30 to 39 in good health.

The gene calls are TRBV5-1 and TRBJ1-1; TRBD1 matches at 8 bases. The CDR3 consists of 15 residues. V trimming: 4 bases; J trimming: 4 bases; junction bases outside the gene matches: 9. CDR1 and CDR2 from the germline V gene are SGHRS and YFSETQ. The chain's CDR3 is CASSPAQGETTEAFF. CDR3 coding DNA: TGCGCCAGCAGCCCTGCACAGGGGGAGACCACTGAAGCTTTCTTT.

This clone was observed a few times. The chain uses TRBV5-1 and TRBJ2-5, with 9 nucleotides matching TRBD2. The germline CDR1 and CDR2 sequences are SGHRS and YFSETQ. Trimming removed 0 bases from V and 2 bases from J; junction bases left unmatched: 5. The CDR3 is 16 amino acids. CDR3: CASSLESGRTQETQYF. CDR3 nucleotides: TGCGCCAGCAGCTTGGAAAGCGGGAGGACTCAAGAGACCCAGTACTTC.

The V call is TRBV29-1, the J call TRBJ1-1; tentatively, D is TRBD1 (6 bases). The CDR3 extends over 12 amino acids. CDR1 is SQVTM, CDR2 ANQGSEA, per germline. Trimming took off 7 bases at V and 4 bases at J, with 13 bases between the two ends. The DNA for the CDR3 is TGCAGCGCAAAACAGGGATTCACTGAAGCTTTCTTT. It encodes CSAKQGFTEAFF.

This clone was seen just once. Other DNA sequences from this sample encode an identical CDR3 as well. This sequence joins TRBV2 and TRBJ1-5; 9 bases map to TRBD1. CDR3 length equals 15 residues. Germline CDR1 and CDR2: SNHLY and FYNNEI. V was pared by 6 bases and J by 2 bases, with 5 bases of the junction left unmatched. The CDR3 DNA sequence: TGTGCCAGCAGCCTACAGGGGGCGGGCAATCAGCCCCAGCATTTT. It translates to CASSLQGAGNQPQHF. The complete variable domain, with remaining parts taken from reference TRBV2 and TRBJ1-5, reads EPEVTQTPSHQVTQMGQEVILRCVPISNHLYFYWYRQILGQKVEFLVSFYNNEISEKSEIFDDQFSVERPDGSNFTLKIRSTKLEDSAMYFCASSLQGAGNQPQHFGDGTRLSIL.

The J gene is TRBJ2-7, the V gene TRBV28; tentatively, D is TRBD1 or TRBD2 (6 bases each). Germline V CDR1 and CDR2: MDHEN, SYDVKM. The CDR3 length is 14 residues. The V end lost 6 bases, the J end lost 3 bases, and 15 bases lay between the germline ends. CDR3 in amino acids: CASRTTGRNYEQYF. DNA of the CDR3: TGTGCCAGCAGAACTACAGGGAGGAACTACGAGCAGTACTTC.